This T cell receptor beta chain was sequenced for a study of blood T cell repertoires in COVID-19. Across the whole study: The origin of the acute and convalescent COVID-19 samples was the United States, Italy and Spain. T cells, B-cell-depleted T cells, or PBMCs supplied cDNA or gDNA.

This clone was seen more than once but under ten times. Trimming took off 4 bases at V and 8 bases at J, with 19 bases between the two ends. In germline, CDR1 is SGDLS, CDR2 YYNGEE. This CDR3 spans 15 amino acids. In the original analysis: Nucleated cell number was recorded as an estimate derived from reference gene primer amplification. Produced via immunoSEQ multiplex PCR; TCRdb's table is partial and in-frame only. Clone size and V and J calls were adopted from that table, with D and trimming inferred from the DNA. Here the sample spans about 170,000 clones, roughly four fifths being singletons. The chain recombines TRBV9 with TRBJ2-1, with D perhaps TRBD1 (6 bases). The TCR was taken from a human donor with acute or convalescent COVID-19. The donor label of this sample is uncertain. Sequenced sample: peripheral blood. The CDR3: CASSQDSERGDEQFF. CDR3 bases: TGTGCCAGCAGCCAGGACAGCGAAAGAGGTGATGAGCAGTTCTTC.